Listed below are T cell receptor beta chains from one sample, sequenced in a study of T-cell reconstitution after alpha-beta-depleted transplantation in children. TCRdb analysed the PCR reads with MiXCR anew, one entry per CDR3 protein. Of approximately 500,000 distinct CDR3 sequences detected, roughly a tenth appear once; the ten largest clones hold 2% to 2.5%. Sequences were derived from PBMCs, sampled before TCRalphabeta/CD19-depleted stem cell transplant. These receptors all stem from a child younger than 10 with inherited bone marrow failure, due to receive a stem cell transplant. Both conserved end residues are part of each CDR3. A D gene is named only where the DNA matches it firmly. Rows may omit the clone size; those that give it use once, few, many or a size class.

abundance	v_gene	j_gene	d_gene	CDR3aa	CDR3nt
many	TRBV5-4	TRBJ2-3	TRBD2	CASSGLATDTQYF	TGTGCCAGCAGTGGACTAGCAACAGATACGCAGTATTTT
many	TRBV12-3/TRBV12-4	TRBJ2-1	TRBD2	CASRSIAGTEQFF	TGTGCCAGCAGGAGTATAGCGGGGACTGAGCAGTTCTTC
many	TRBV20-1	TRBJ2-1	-	CSATLSDNEQFF	TGCAGTGCTACTTTAAGCGACAATGAGCAGTTCTTC
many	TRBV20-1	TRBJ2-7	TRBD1	CSARGPQGFTYEQYF	TGCAGTGCTAGGGGACCACAGGGGTTCACCTACGAGCAGTACTTC
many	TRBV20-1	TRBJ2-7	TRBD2	CSARDGTSGHYEQYF	TGCAGTGCTAGAGATGGGACTAGCGGACACTACGAGCAGTACTTC
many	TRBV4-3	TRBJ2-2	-	CASSQDWGTGELFF	TGCGCCAGCAGCCAAGATTGGGGCACCGGGGAGCTGTTTTTT
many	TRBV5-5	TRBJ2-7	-	CASSLIPPTYEQYF	TGTGCCAGCAGCTTGATTCCTCCCACCTACGAGCAGTACTTC
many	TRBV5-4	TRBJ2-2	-	CASTTQARALNTGELFF	TGTGCCAGCACGACGCAGGCCAGGGCCCTTAACACCGGGGAGCTGTTTTTT
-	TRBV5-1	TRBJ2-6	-	CASSLDSWGSGANVLTF	TGCGCCAGCAGCTTGGACAGCTGGGGCTCTGGGGCCAACGTCCTGACTTTC
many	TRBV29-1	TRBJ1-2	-	CSVEDRDQNIYGYTF	TGCAGCGTTGAAGATCGGGACCAAAACATCTATGGCTACACCTTC
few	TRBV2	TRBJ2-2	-	CASSDAVPNTGELFF	TGTGCCAGCAGTGACGCGGTCCCGAACACCGGGGAGCTGTTTTTT
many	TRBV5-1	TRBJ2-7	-	CASSMTVNSYEQYF	TGCGCCAGCAGCATGACAGTAAATTCCTACGAGCAGTACTTC
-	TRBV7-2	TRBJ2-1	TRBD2	CASSLSLAGGLNEQFF	TGTGCCAGCAGCCTCAGCCTAGCGGGAGGCCTCAATGAGCAGTTCTTC
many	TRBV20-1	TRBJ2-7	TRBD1	CSVTGGPYEQYF	TGCAGTGTAACAGGGGGACCCTACGAGCAGTACTTC
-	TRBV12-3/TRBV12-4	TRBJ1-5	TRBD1	CASSRTGVPQPQHF	TGTGCCAGCAGTCGGACAGGGGTTCCTCAGCCCCAGCATTTT
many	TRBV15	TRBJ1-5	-	CATSREPGLRRSNQPQHF	TGTGCCACCAGCAGAGAACCCGGACTCCGAAGGAGCAATCAGCCCCAGCATTTT
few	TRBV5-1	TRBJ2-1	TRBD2	CASSPRDYHEQFF	TGCGCCAGCAGCCCCCGGGACTATCATGAGCAGTTCTTC
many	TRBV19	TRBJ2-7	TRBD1	CASTGTGEGYEQYF	TGTGCCAGTACCGGGACAGGGGAAGGGTACGAGCAGTACTTC
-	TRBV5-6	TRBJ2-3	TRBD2	CARGPAGGVDTQYF	TGTGCCAGGGGCCCGGCGGGAGGGGTAGATACGCAGTATTTT
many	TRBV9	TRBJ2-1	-	CASSPSKGGPYNEQFF	TGTGCCAGCAGCCCTTCGAAGGGCGGGCCATACAATGAGCAGTTCTTC
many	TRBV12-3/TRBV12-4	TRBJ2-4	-	CASSLGLMAYF	TGTGCCAGCAGTTTAGGACTTATGGCGTACTTC
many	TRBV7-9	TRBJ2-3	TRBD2	CASSPGLAVGSTDTQYF	TGTGCCAGCAGCCCGGGACTAGCGGTAGGAAGCACAGATACGCAGTATTTT
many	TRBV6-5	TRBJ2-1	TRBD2	CASSYAASGEDYNEQFF	TGTGCCAGCAGTTACGCCGCTAGCGGGGAGGACTACAATGAGCAGTTCTTC
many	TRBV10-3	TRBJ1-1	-	CAISEWTVNTEAFF	TGTGCCATCAGTGAGTGGACAGTGAACACTGAAGCTTTCTTT
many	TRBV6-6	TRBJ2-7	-	CASSDGYYEQYF	TGTGCCAGCAGCGATGGTTACTACGAGCAGTACTTC